The 26 T cell receptor beta chains presented below share a single source sample, sequenced in a study of cytomegalovirus exposure and HLA in healthy donors. PCR used 60 Vbeta primers and 13 Jbeta primers. Method: immunoSEQ multiplex PCR; TCRdb's copy keeps in-frame clones and lacks some. The data contain 150,000 to 200,000 clones, about four fifths of them seen just once; the ten biggest clones take up about 5.6%. Sequenced material: PBMCs. These receptors were collected from a woman in her 30s in good health and CMV-seropositive.

The V call is TRBV6-1, the J call TRBJ2-7; D gene uncertain. Germline values: CDR1 MNHNS, CDR2 SASEGT. Trimming pared 11 bases from V and 0 bases from J, leaving 8 bases between. CDR3 size: 11 residues. The CDR3 nucleotides read TGTGCCTCCCCTTCCTCCTACGAGCAGTACTTC. Protein sequence: CASPSSYEQYF.

The genes are TRBV11-2 and TRBJ2-1; D gene unclear. Trimming shortened V by 0 bases and J by 4 bases, and 10 bases separated the two germline ends. This CDR3 region has 15 residues. Germline CDR1 SGHAT, CDR2 FQNNGV. CDR3 nucleotide sequence: TGTGCCAGCAGCTTAGATCTCCAGGTTTACAATGAGCAGTTCTTC. Protein: CASSLDLQVYNEQFF.

This clone has just one count. The CDR3 sequence is CRSGGLQETQYF. CDR3 DNA sequence: TGTAGGTCAGGGGGGCTACAAGAGACCCAGTACTTC. The rearrangement links TRBV28 to TRBJ2-5; maybe TRBD1 (7 bases). The CDR3 is 12 amino acids. Germline CDR1 MDHEN, CDR2 SYDVKM. The full variable domain, rest sourced from reference TRBV28 and TRBJ2-5, is DVKVTQSSRYLVKRTGEKVFLECVQDMDHENMFWYRQDPGLGLRLIYFSYDVKMKEKGDIPEGYSVSREKKERFSLILESASTNQTSMYLCRSGGLQETQYFGPGTRLLVL.

This clone appeared a few times. The chain combines TRBV25-1 with TRBJ2-2; D possibly corresponds to TRBD1 (5 bases). CDR1 is MGHDK, CDR2 SYGVNS, per germline. The CDR3 sequence is 13 residues long. The V and J ends lost 5 bases and 5 bases respectively, with 9 bases between them. The CDR3 nucleotides read TGTGCCAGCAGTCCAGGGTTGACCGGGGAGCTGTTTTTT. Protein: CASSPGLTGELFF.

This chain connects TRBV2 to TRBJ2-7; D remains ambiguous. Germline V gene sequence: CDR1 SNHLY, CDR2 FYNNEI. The CDR3 sequence is 15 residues long. Trimming stripped 2 bases from V and 3 bases from J, with 14 bases between. CDR3 in DNA: TGTGCCAGCAGTGAAAACCTCCTCCCACTCTACGAGCAGTACTTC. It translates to CASSENLLPLYEQYF. Filled out from reference TRBV2 and TRBJ2-7, the complete variable domain reads EPEVTQTPSHQVTQMGQEVILRCVPISNHLYFYWYRQILGQKVEFLVSFYNNEISEKSEIFDDQFSVERPDGSNFTLKIRSTKLEDSAMYFCASSENLLPLYEQYFGPGTRLTVT.

This sequence joins TRBV7-2 and TRBJ1-1; TRBD1 agrees at 7 bases. The germline CDR1 and CDR2 sequences are SGHTA and FQGNSA. The junction had 4 bases not matched to a gene; V was cut back by 5 bases and J by 1 base. The CDR3 is 14 residues long. DNA for the CDR3: TGTGCCAGCAGCCGGGACAGCTCGAACACTGAAGCTTTCTTT. Amino acids: CASSRDSSNTEAFF.

The V call is TRBV27, the J call TRBJ2-1; 14 nucleotides align to TRBD2. The junction had 3 bases not matched to a gene; V was cut back by 5 bases and J by 6 bases. From germline, CDR1 is MNHEY and CDR2 SMNVEV (reference sequence). This CDR3 contains 15 residues. The CDR3 loop reads CASSGGTSGSNEQFF. DNA of the CDR3: TGTGCCAGCAGTGGAGGGACTAGCGGGAGCAATGAGCAGTTCTTC.

In this sample, this clone turned up once. V is TRBV6-6 and J is TRBJ1-6; D may be TRBD1 (5 bases). The CDR3 length is 13 residues. Germline CDR1 MNHNY, CDR2 SVGAGI (reference sequence). Deletions cut 6 bases from V and 4 bases from J, with 7 bases between. The CDR3 is CASRPGYNSPLHF. CDR3 sequence (DNA): TGTGCCAGCAGACCAGGGTATAATTCACCCCTCCACTTT.

This clone was seen only a few times. J is TRBJ2-3 and V is TRBV9; 9 bases agree with TRBD2. CDR1 and CDR2 (germline): SGDLS, YYNGEE. The trim removed 2 bases at V and 5 bases at J, leaving 3 bases unmatched. There are 14 residues in the CDR3. DNA for the CDR3: TGTGCCAGCAGCGTTAGCGGGGGAGGAGATACGCAGTATTTT. Its protein product is CASSVSGGGDTQYF.

The table lists this clone with a few counts. The chain carries TRBV15 and TRBJ1-2, with D unclear. Trimming took 0 bases from V and 5 from J, leaving 10 bases between them. Germline lookup yields CDR1 LNHNV and CDR2 YYDKDF (reference sequence). This CDR3 region has 14 residues. In nucleotides, the CDR3 is TGTGCCACCAGCAGAGATGCGGGGTCTTATGGCTACACCTTC. Translation: CATSRDAGSYGYTF.

The chain employs TRBV27 and TRBJ2-5; 7 positions agree with TRBD2. The end of the DNA fits TRBJ2-7 better, so the J call may be wrong. Germline CDR1 and CDR2: MNHEY and SMNVEV (reference sequence). The CDR3 is 13 residues long. CDR3 loop: CASSFLGGNEQYF. In DNA, the CDR3 is TGTGCCAGCAGTTTTCTCGGGGGGAACGAGCAGTACTTC.

The chain recombines TRBV6-5 with TRBJ1-5; 7 bases align to TRBD1. The CDR3 covers 14 residues. V shed 6 bases and J 9 bases; nucleotides not matched to a gene: 11. CDR1 MNHEY and CDR2 SVGAGI come from the germline V gene. In DNA, the CDR3 is TGTGCCAGCAGGCCTACAGGGGAAGGGCGGCCCCAGCATTTT. Its protein is CASRPTGEGRPQHF.

The sample holds one count of this clone. V and J are TRBV5-1 and TRBJ2-3; D remains unclear. Trimming pared 4 bases from V and 0 bases from J, leaving 6 bases between. This CDR3 spans 13 amino acids. Germline assignment: CDR1 SGHRS and CDR2 YFSETQ. The CDR3 region has the DNA TGCGCCAGCAGCCAGGAAAGCACAGATACGCAGTATTTT. Its translation: CASSQESTDTQYF.

The chain carries TRBV6-1 and TRBJ1-5; a possible D gene is TRBD1 (5 bases). In germline, CDR1 is MNHNS, CDR2 SASEGT. V lost 5 bases to trimming and J lost 7 bases, with 15 bases between them. CDR3 length: 14 residues. CDR3 bases: TGTGCCAGCAGTATCGGGGGGAGCGGACAGCCCCAGCATTTT. This encodes CASSIGGSGQPQHF.

This clone has a handful of counts. The V gene is TRBV5-1, the J gene TRBJ2-7, with a possible D match to TRBD2 (6 bases). Germline V gene sequence: CDR1 SGHRS, CDR2 YFSETQ. V lost 1 base and J lost 0, with 11 bases in between. The CDR3 sequence is 15 residues long. The DNA for the CDR3 is TGCGCCAGCAGCTTGTTCGCGGGGAGCTCCTACGAGCAGTACTTC. Protein product: CASSLFAGSSYEQYF.

This sequence joins TRBV7-2 and TRBJ2-1; the match to TRBD2 covers 8 bases. CDR1 is SGHTA and CDR2 is FQGNSA in the germline V gene. CDR3 length equals 15 residues. The V gene end was trimmed by 3 bases and the J gene end by 6 bases; junction bases not matched to a gene: 7. The CDR3: CASSFPGGRGNEQFF. As DNA, the CDR3 is TGTGCCAGCAGCTTTCCGGGGGGGCGTGGCAATGAGCAGTTCTTC.

This clone was seen a few times. The chain carries TRBV5-6 and TRBJ1-1, with TRBD1 matching 7 bases. The V segment lost 1 base and the J segment 4 bases; nucleotides outside the gene matches: 4. The CDR3 covers 14 residues. Germline V gene data show CDR1 as SGHDT and CDR2 as YYEEEE. In DNA form, the CDR3 reads TGTGCCAGCAGCTTGAGGGGGCTGAGCACTGAAGCTTTCTTT. Translating it yields CASSLRGLSTEAFF.

This chain links TRBV5-5 with TRBJ1-5; D gene ambiguous. Germline V gene sequence: CDR1 SGHKS, CDR2 YYEKEE (reference sequence). With 7 bases removed from V and 5 bases from J, the gap between germline ends came to 19 bases. This CDR3 region has 15 residues. The CDR3: CASAPRGSRDQPQHF. The CDR3 DNA is TGTGCCAGCGCGCCCCGGGGTAGCCGAGATCAGCCCCAGCATTTT.

The sample holds one count of this clone. The rearrangement uses TRBV27 and TRBJ2-7; the match to TRBD2 covers 13 bases. The CDR3 totals 15 residues. Trimming cost V 4 bases and J 2 bases; bases outside gene matches: 2. Germline V CDR1 and CDR2: MNHEY, SMNVEV (reference sequence). CDR3 DNA sequence: TGTGCCAGCAGTTCCGGGACTAGCGGGACCTACGAGCAGTACTTC. Amino acid sequence: CASSSGTSGTYEQYF.

This clone has more than one count but fewer than ten. The chain uses TRBV4-1 and TRBJ1-1; D unresolved. Trimming took 1 base from V and 0 from J, leaving 6 bases between them. The length of the CDR3 is 14 residues. Germline-derived CDR1 and CDR2 are MGHRA and YSYEKL. The CDR3 region has the DNA TGCGCCAGCAGCCAAGCTGAGATGAACACTGAAGCTTTCTTT. It encodes CASSQAEMNTEAFF.

The chain has TRBV6-5 and TRBJ1-2; the D gene is possibly TRBD1 (6 bases). The germline gives CDR1 MNHEY, CDR2 SVGAGI. This CDR3 comprises 16 residues. Trimming shortened V by 0 bases and J by 2 bases, and 13 bases separated the two germline ends. In DNA, the CDR3 is TGTGCCAGCAGTTACTCTTCCGAAACAGGGAACTATGGCTACACCTTC. It encodes CASSYSSETGNYGYTF.

Notes on this clone: The junction does not match germline at one end; this may be a read error. V gene TRBV14 combines with J gene TRBJ1-1; D not certain. This CDR3 comprises 14 residues. Germline CDR1 and CDR2: SGHDN and FVKESK. CDR3 residues: CASSQELMNAEAFF. The DNA for the CDR3 is TGTGCCAGCAGCCAAGAGCTAATGAACGCTGAAGCTTTCTTT.

The J gene is TRBJ2-1, the V gene TRBV7-2; D perhaps matches TRBD2 (7 bases). CDR3 length equals 13 residues. The V end lost 3 bases, the J end lost 10 bases, and 13 bases lay between the germline ends. CDR1 SGHTA and CDR2 FQGNSA come from the germline V gene. CDR3 amino acids: CASSFGGHWEQFF. Here the CDR3 DNA reads TGTGCCAGCAGCTTCGGGGGGCACTGGGAGCAGTTCTTC.

V gene TRBV6-1 combines with J gene TRBJ1-2; D is uncertain. The V gene lost 4 bases and the J gene lost 0 bases, with 9 bases spanning the gap. The CDR3 has 14 amino acids. CDR1 is MNHNS and CDR2 is SASEGT in the germline V gene. The DNA of the CDR3 is TGTGCCAGCAGTGCGATTTTAGCTAACTATGGCTACACCTTC. Translation gives CASSAILANYGYTF.

The V and J genes are TRBV7-9 and TRBJ1-5; no firm D call. CDR1 and CDR2 from the germline V gene are SEHNR and FQNEAQ (reference sequence). The CDR3 sequence is 14 residues long. The V gene lost 1 base and the J gene lost 4 bases, with 8 bases spanning the gap. CDR3 DNA sequence: TGTGCCAGCAGCTTAGATCCCATTAATCAGCCCCAGCATTTT. This translates into CASSLDPINQPQHF.

The chain is built from TRBV6-5 and TRBJ1-1; perhaps TRBD1 as D (6 bases). CDR3 size: 15 residues. V was shortened by 5 bases and J by 8 bases, with 21 bases between the two germline ends. Germline V gives CDR1 MNHEY, CDR2 SVGAGI. The CDR3 DNA sequence: TGTGCCAGCAGTGGCTACAGGGTCCGGTCGGGGGAAGCTTTCTTT. This translates into CASSGYRVRSGEAFF.